The 10 T cell receptor beta chains in this list originate from one sample, sequenced in a study of Ad26.COV2.S vaccination and SARS-CoV-2 variants. The treatment denotes: some 19 received Ad26.COV2.S at low or high dose, single or two shots; about five received placebo; per-sample allocation not given. The investigators took samples on day 63 after the first vaccine or placebo injection. The repertoire was sequenced with immunoSEQ multiplex PCR; TCRdb's copy has only in-frame clones and lacks some. The top ten hold around 3.3% of the sample, which has 300,000 to 450,000 clones, approximately 84% seen once. Sequences were derived from peripheral blood, sampled in a trial of Ad26.COV2.S vaccine versus placebo. The receptors come from a person between 18 and 59 years old who received the Ad26.COV2.S COVID-19 vaccine or a placebo.

The chain uses TRBV29-1 and TRBJ2-7, with D tentatively TRBD1 (7 bases). Germline assignment: CDR1 SQVTM and CDR2 ANQGSEA. Trimming took 5 bases from V and 2 from J, leaving 13 bases between them. The CDR3 is made up of 13 amino acids. This CDR3 reads CSVRQGGAYEQYF. CDR3 DNA: TGCAGCGTTCGACAGGGAGGCGCCTACGAGCAGTACTTC.

J is TRBJ2-1 and V is TRBV27; D is ambiguous. Germline CDR1 is MNHEY and CDR2 is SMNVEV (reference sequence). The CDR3 consists of 10 residues. Trimming removed 8 bases from V and 6 bases from J, with 5 bases in between. The CDR3 spells CASGGNEQFF. CDR3 in DNA: TGTGCCAGCGGTGGCAATGAGCAGTTCTTC.

The chain has TRBV29-1 and TRBJ2-7; 9 bases are shared with TRBD1. V trimming: 3 bases; J trimming: 3 bases; junction bases outside the gene matches: 0. Per the germline V gene, CDR1 is SQVTM and CDR2 is ANQGSEA. The CDR3 is 12 amino acids. The CDR3 sequence is CSVEGQGYEQYF. CDR3 in DNA: TGCAGCGTTGAGGGACAGGGCTACGAGCAGTACTTC.

The V and J genes are TRBV9 and TRBJ1-3; D may be TRBD1 (5 bases). The CDR3 sequence is 14 residues long. Trimming shortened V by 4 bases and J by 0 bases, and 8 bases separated the two germline ends. Germline CDR1 reads SGDLS; CDR2 reads YYNGEE. CDR3 in DNA: TGTGCCAGCAGCTCACAGGTCTCTGGAAACACCATATATTTT. It translates to CASSSQVSGNTIYF.

This rearrangement joins TRBV5-1 to TRBJ2-7, with 8 bases identical to TRBD1. This CDR3 spans 15 amino acids. The germline V gene has CDR1 SGHRS and CDR2 YFSETQ. The ends lost 0 bases at V and 7 bases at J; junction bases unmatched: 9. The CDR3: CASSLGGRGPWEQYF. CDR3 DNA: TGCGCCAGCAGCTTGGGTGGCAGGGGGCCGTGGGAGCAGTACTTC.

This clone was found once. V gene TRBV25-1 combines with J gene TRBJ2-2, with D possibly matching TRBD2 (6 bases). Germline V gene data show CDR1 as MGHDK and CDR2 as SYGVNS. Trimming took off 8 bases at V and 3 bases at J, with 10 bases between the two ends. This CDR3 is 13 amino acids long. CDR3 loop: CASLGDYTGELFF. The CDR3 DNA reads as TGTGCCAGCTTAGGGGACTACACCGGGGAGCTGTTTTTT.

The chain is built from TRBV3-1 (or the pseudogene TRBV3-2) and TRBJ2-3; either TRBD1 or TRBD2 may fit D (6 bases each). The V gene lost 2 bases and the J gene lost 9 bases, with 21 bases spanning the gap. From germline, CDR1 is LGHDT and CDR2 YNNKEL (reference sequence). The CDR3 is 16 amino acids. CDR3 nucleotides: TGTGCCAGCAGCCAATGGGGCGGGACAAAACCCTGGACGCAGTATTTT. Amino acids: CASSQWGGTKPWTQYF.

The CDR3 is CATSDSGLAGVRETQYF. The CDR3 DNA reads TGTGCCACCAGTGATTCAGGACTAGCGGGAGTACGAGAGACCCAGTACTTC. The chain carries TRBV24-1 and TRBJ2-5; 13 nucleotides align to TRBD2. Looked up from germline, CDR1 is KGHDR and CDR2 is SFDVKD. V was pared by 2 bases and J by 4 bases, with 6 bases of the junction left unmatched. CDR3 length equals 17 residues.

This clone turned up a few times. The rearrangement joins TRBV29-1 to TRBJ2-7; the match to TRBD1 covers 9 bases. This CDR3 comprises 15 residues. Trimming cost V 6 bases and J 2 bases; bases outside gene matches: 11. Per germline, CDR1 SQVTM and CDR2 ANQGSEA. The DNA of the CDR3 is TGCAGCGTCCTTCGTCTCCGGGACAGGGCCTACGAGCAGTACTTC. Translation gives CSVLRLRDRAYEQYF.

V usage is TRBV4-1 and J usage is TRBJ1-3; TRBD1 aligns across 7 bases. Trimming cost V 0 bases and J 4 bases; bases outside gene matches: 9. CDR1 is MGHRA and CDR2 is YSYEKL in the germline V gene. The CDR3 is made up of 17 amino acids. The CDR3 nucleotides read TGCGCCAGCAGCCAAGATCTTATGACAGGGAGGGGAAACACCATATATTTT. As protein: CASSQDLMTGRGNTIYF.